The rows below give T cell receptor beta chains drawn from one sample of a study of blood T cell repertoires in COVID-19. The data were produced by immunoSEQ multiplex PCR, yet TCRdb's version contains in-frame clones alone and is incomplete. Here the sample spans approximately 94,000 clones, roughly 79% being singletons. Source material: peripheral blood. The receptors derive from a woman in her 70s with acute or convalescent COVID-19. CDR3s include the opening cysteine and the closing phenylalanine or tryptophan. A D gene is named only where the DNA matches it firmly. Size values are once, few and many counts, or a class for expanded clones, and some rows have none.

size	V	D	J	length	DNA	CDR3
NA	TRBV27	NA	TRBJ1-1	15	TGTGCCAGCAGTTTATTGGCAGGATCGAACACTGAAGCTTTCTTT	CASSLLAGSNTEAFF
NA	TRBV7-3	TRBD1	TRBJ2-7	15	TGTGCCAGCAGCCCCATTCCGGGACAGAGCTACGAGCAGTACTTC	CASSPIPGQSYEQYF
NA	TRBV11-1	NA	TRBJ2-1	15	TGTGCCAGCAGCTTAGGACGGAGCTCCTACAATGAGCAGTTCTTC	CASSLGRSSYNEQFF
NA	TRBV6-4	NA	TRBJ2-3	16	TGTGCCAGCAGTGACTCCTGGGGGCCTAGCACAGATACGCAGTATTTT	CASSDSWGPSTDTQYF
few	TRBV9	TRBD1	TRBJ2-5	14	TGTGCCAGCAGCGATCGACAGGGGACCGGGACCCAGTACTTC	CASSDRQGTGTQYF
NA	TRBV7-9	TRBD1	TRBJ2-5	14	TGTGCCAGCACCACAGGGGGATTGATAGAGACCCAGTACTTC	CASTTGGLIETQYF
NA	TRBV27	TRBD1	TRBJ1-4	14	TGTGCCAGCAGTCCCGGGACAGTTAATGAAAAACTGTTTTTT	CASSPGTVNEKLFF
few	TRBV6-6	NA	TRBJ1-2	13	TGTGCCAGCACCCTACCGGACAGATATGGCTACACCTTC	CASTLPDRYGYTF
NA	TRBV7-2	TRBD2	TRBJ2-2	18	TGTGCCAGCAGCTTACGTCCAGCGGGGGGAATAGGCACCGGGGAGCTGTTTTTT	CASSLRPAGGIGTGELFF
NA	TRBV11-3	TRBD1	TRBJ2-7	15	TGTGCCAGCAGCTCCGAGGGGACAGGGCCGGCCGAGCAGTACTTC	CASSSEGTGPAEQYF
NA	TRBV7-2	NA	TRBJ1-4	15	TGTGCCAGCAGCTTAGCGGGGAGCCCGTGGGAAAAACTGTTTTTT	CASSLAGSPWEKLFF
NA	TRBV5-6	TRBD2	TRBJ2-5	17	TGTGCCAGCAGCTTGGCTAGGGCTAGCGGGGGCCAAGAGACCCAGTACTTC	CASSLARASGGQETQYF
NA	TRBV11-3	NA	TRBJ2-5	14	TGTGCCAGCAGCTTAGAGGGCGGGTCAGAGACCCAGTACTTC	CASSLEGGSETQYF
many	TRBV3-1/TRBV3-2	TRBD2	TRBJ2-3	17	TGTGCCAGCAGCCGTAGACTAGCGGGGGGCCGGGAGGATACGCAGTATTTT	CASSRRLAGGREDTQYF
NA	TRBV12-3/TRBV12-4	NA	TRBJ2-3	13	TGTGCCAGCAGGTCTAGCGGCACAGATACGCAGTATTTT	CASRSSGTDTQYF
NA	TRBV3-1/TRBV3-2	TRBD1	TRBJ2-1	15	TGTGCCAGCAGCCTACAGGGGAGCTCCTACAATGAGCAGTTCTTC	CASSLQGSSYNEQFF
NA	TRBV3-1/TRBV3-2	NA	TRBJ2-5	12	TGTGCCAGCAGCCGAGCGTCAGAGACCCAGTACTTC	CASSRASETQYF
NA	TRBV7-7	TRBD1	TRBJ2-3	15	TGTGCCAGCAGCCCCGGACAGGGGGCCACAGATACGCAGTATTTT	CASSPGQGATDTQYF
NA	TRBV2	TRBD1	TRBJ1-2	12	TGTGCCAGCAGAGGGGACAGCCGTGGCTACACCTTC	CASRGDSRGYTF
NA	TRBV12-5	NA	TRBJ1-2	15	TGTGCTAGTGGTTTGGGGGCAGGGTCTAACTATGGCTACACCTTC	CASGLGAGSNYGYTF
NA	TRBV7-8	TRBD1	TRBJ2-5	12	TGTGCCAGCAGCTTAGTAAAGGGGGCACAGTACTTC	CASSLVKGAQYF
NA	TRBV6-5	NA	TRBJ1-1	14	TGTGCCAGCAGTTACTCGATTGTCGGGTCTGAAGCTTTCTTT	CASSYSIVGSEAFF
NA	TRBV7-2	TRBD1	TRBJ1-2	15	TGTGCCAGCAGCTTAGCCAATGACAGGGCGAATGGCTACACCTTC	CASSLANDRANGYTF
NA	TRBV29-1	TRBD1	TRBJ2-7	13	TGCAGCGCCACCGGGACAGCAACCTACGAGCAGTACTTC	CSATGTATYEQYF
once	TRBV29-1	NA	TRBJ1-3	13	TGCAGCGTTGGGGAGTACTCTGGAAACACCATATATTTT	CSVGEYSGNTIYF
NA	TRBV7-9	NA	TRBJ1-2	16	TGTGCCAGCAGCTCCTTTGGGGGGGCGCGAGACTATGGCTACACCTTC	CASSSFGGARDYGYTF
NA	TRBV18	NA	TRBJ1-5	12	TGTGCCAGCTCACGCGAGAATCAGCCCCAGCATTTT	CASSRENQPQHF
NA	TRBV18	TRBD1	TRBJ2-3	17	TGTGCCAGCTCACCGCCCTCAGGGGGAGAAGGTGCAGATACGCAGTATTTT	CASSPPSGGEGADTQYF
NA	TRBV6-5	TRBD1	TRBJ1-3	15	TGTGCCAGCAGCCGACAGGGACAGGACGGAAACACCATATATTTT	CASSRQGQDGNTIYF
few	TRBV2	TRBD1	TRBJ1-2	14	TGTGCCAGCAGTCAGGACAGGGGAGGCTATGGCTACACCTTC	CASSQDRGGYGYTF
few	TRBV5-6	NA	TRBJ1-5	12	TGTGCCAGCAGCTTGTATAGTCAGCCCCAGCATTTT	CASSLYSQPQHF
NA	TRBV5-1	TRBD1	TRBJ1-1	19	TGCGCCAGCAGCTCAACGTTAGGACAGGGGGCGAACATGAACACTGAAGCTTTCTTT	CASSSTLGQGANMNTEAFF
NA	TRBV3-1/TRBV3-2	NA	TRBJ1-1	13	TGTGCCAGCAGCCTGGGGGGGCGGACTGAAGCTTTCTTT	CASSLGGRTEAFF
NA	TRBV6-2/TRBV6-3	NA	TRBJ1-1	14	TGTGCCAGCAGTTACCTGGGGCAACAGTCTGAAGCTTTCTTT	CASSYLGQQSEAFF
NA	TRBV2	TRBD1	TRBJ2-2	15	TGTGCCAGCAGTTGGGACAGGGGGGGCACCGGGGAGCTGTTTTTT	CASSWDRGGTGELFF
NA	TRBV2	TRBD1	TRBJ1-5	15	TGTGCCAGCAGGACGACAGGGCCCAGCAATCAGCCCCAGCATTTT	CASRTTGPSNQPQHF
many	TRBV19	TRBD1	TRBJ2-4	15	TGTGCCAGTATGGGCCCGACAGGGTCGAGGAACATTCAGTACTTC	CASMGPTGSRNIQYF
NA	TRBV30	NA	TRBJ1-1	12	TGTGCCGGACGACGGGGGGGCACTGAAGCTTTCTTT	CAGRRGGTEAFF
few	TRBV6-1	NA	TRBJ1-5	15	TGTGCCAGCAGTGCAGCGGGGAGCGGCAATCAGCCCCAGCATTTT	CASSAAGSGNQPQHF
NA	TRBV10-3	TRBD2	TRBJ2-7	13	TGTGCCCTCAAGCGGGGGGGCTCCTACGAGCAGTACTTC	CALKRGGSYEQYF
NA	TRBV6-5	TRBD1	TRBJ2-3	15	TGTGCCAGCAGTTCCGAGGGGGCTGGCACAGATACGCAGTATTTT	CASSSEGAGTDTQYF
NA	TRBV27	TRBD2	TRBJ2-1	16	TGTGCCAGCAGTCCCTCGGGACTAGCGGGGAGAATTGAGCAGTTCTTC	CASSPSGLAGRIEQFF
NA	TRBV19	NA	TRBJ1-6	14	TGTGCCAGTAACAGGGAATATAATAATTCACCCCTCCACTTT	CASNREYNNSPLHF
NA	TRBV6-5	TRBD2	TRBJ2-3	16	TGTGCCAGCGGTTCTAGCGGGGGGTCTAGAACAGATACGCAGTATTTT	CASGSSGGSRTDTQYF
NA	TRBV6-1	TRBD2	TRBJ2-1	16	TGTGCCAGCAGTGAAGTTGGCGGGGGGTCCTACAATGAGCAGTTCTTC	CASSEVGGGSYNEQFF
NA	TRBV6-5	TRBD2	TRBJ2-2	16	TGTGCCAGCAGTTACTCGGGTAGCGGGTTTGGCGGGGAGCTGTTTTTT	CASSYSGSGFGGELFF
NA	TRBV11-2	NA	TRBJ1-4	15	TGTGCCAGCAGCAGAGAAACAGGGTCCAATGAAAAACTGTTTTTT	CASSRETGSNEKLFF
NA	TRBV7-2	NA	TRBJ2-5	15	TGTGCCAGCAGCTTGCAAGTCGGGGTGGGAGAGACCCAGTACTTC	CASSLQVGVGETQYF
NA	TRBV4-3	TRBD1	TRBJ1-2	15	TGCGCCAGCAGCCCCACGGACAGGGGAGCAGGCGGCTACACCTTC	CASSPTDRGAGGYTF
NA	TRBV7-9	NA	TRBJ1-2	13	TGTGCCAGCAGCCGGACGGGGGATGGTGGCTACACCTTC	CASSRTGDGGYTF
NA	TRBV7-9	TRBD2	TRBJ2-5	16	TGTGCCAGCAGCCAGGGACTACTAAACCTCCAAGAGACCCAGTACTTC	CASSQGLLNLQETQYF
NA	TRBV11-2	NA	TRBJ1-4	16	TGTGCCAGCAGCCGTGGGGACACTTACTTCAATGAAAAACTGTTTTTT	CASSRGDTYFNEKLFF
few	TRBV12-3/TRBV12-4	NA	TRBJ1-1	12	TGTGCCAGCACCATTCGGACTGCTGAAGCTTTCTTT	CASTIRTAEAFF
few	TRBV3-1/TRBV3-2	TRBD2	TRBJ2-1	16	TGTGCCAGCAGACCCGGCGGTTTCAGCGGGGTGGATGAGCAGTTCTTC	CASRPGGFSGVDEQFF